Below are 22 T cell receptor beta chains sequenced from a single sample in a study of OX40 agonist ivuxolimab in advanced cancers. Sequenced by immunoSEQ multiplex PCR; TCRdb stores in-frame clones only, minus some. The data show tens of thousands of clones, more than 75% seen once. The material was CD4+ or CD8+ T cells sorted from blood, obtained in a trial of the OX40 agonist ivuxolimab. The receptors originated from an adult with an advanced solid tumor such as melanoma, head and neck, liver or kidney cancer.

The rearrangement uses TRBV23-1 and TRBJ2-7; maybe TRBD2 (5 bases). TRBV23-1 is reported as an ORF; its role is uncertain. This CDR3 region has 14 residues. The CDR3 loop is CATNHVERFREQYV. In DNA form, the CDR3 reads TGCGCGACTAACCACGTGGAGCGCTTTCGCGAGCAGTACGTC.

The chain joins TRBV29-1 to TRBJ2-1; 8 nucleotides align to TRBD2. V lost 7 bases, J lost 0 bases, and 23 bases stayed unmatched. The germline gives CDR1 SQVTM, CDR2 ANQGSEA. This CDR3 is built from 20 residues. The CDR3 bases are TGCAGCGCTACCTCCTACGTAGCGGGACGTCCGATCCGCTCCTACAATGAGCAGTTCTTC. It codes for CSATSYVAGRPIRSYNEQFF.

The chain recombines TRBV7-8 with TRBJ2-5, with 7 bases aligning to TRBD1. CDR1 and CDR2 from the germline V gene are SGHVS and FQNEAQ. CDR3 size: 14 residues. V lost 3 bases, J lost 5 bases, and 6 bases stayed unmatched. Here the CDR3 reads CASSFRDRDETQYF. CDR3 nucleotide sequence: TGTGCCAGCAGCTTTCGAGACAGGGACGAGACCCAGTACTTC.

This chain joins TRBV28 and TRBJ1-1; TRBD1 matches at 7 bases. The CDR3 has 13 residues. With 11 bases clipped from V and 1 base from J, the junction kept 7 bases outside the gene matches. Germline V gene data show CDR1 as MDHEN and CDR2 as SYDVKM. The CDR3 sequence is CAAYQGGNTEAFF. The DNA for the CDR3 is TGTGCCGCCTATCAGGGGGGGAACACTGAAGCTTTCTTT.

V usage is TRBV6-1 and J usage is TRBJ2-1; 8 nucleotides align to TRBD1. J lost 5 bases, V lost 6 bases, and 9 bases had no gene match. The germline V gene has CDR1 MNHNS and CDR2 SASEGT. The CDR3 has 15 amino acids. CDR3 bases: TGTGCCAGCAGGGAGCAGGGGGCGCTTAACAATGAGCAGTTCTTC. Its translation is CASREQGALNNEQFF.

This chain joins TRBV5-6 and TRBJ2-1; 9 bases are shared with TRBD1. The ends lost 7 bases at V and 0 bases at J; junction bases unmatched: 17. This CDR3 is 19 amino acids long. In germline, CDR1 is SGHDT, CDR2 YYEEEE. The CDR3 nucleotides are TGTGCCAGCGGCTGGTCCCGGGACAGGGACCGAACCTCCTACAATGAGCAGTTCTTC. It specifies CASGWSRDRDRTSYNEQFF.

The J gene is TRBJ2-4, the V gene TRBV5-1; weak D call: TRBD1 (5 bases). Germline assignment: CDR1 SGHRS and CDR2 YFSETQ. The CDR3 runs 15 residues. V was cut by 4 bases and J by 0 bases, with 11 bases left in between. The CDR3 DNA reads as TGCGCCAGCAGCCCCTTGACAGCAGCCAAAAACATTCAGTACTTC. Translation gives CASSPLTAAKNIQYF.

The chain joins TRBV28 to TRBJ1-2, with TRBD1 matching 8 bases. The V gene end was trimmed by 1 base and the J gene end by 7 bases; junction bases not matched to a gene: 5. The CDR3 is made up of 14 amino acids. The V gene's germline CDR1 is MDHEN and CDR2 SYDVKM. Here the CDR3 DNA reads TGTGCCAGCAGTTTATCAGGGGGCGTAGGTGGCTACACCTTC. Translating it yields CASSLSGGVGGYTF.

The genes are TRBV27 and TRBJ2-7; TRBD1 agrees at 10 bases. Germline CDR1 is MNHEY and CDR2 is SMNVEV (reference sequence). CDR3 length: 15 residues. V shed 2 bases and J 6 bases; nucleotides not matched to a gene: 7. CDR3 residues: CASSLPGQGLLEQYF. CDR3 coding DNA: TGTGCCAGCAGTTTACCGGGACAGGGGCTCCTCGAGCAGTACTTC.

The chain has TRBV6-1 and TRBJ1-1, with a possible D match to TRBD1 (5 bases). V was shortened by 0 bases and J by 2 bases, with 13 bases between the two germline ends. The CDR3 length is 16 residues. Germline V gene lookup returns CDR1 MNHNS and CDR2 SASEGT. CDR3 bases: TGTGCCAGCAGTGAAGCGTTTGGGACGGTAAACACTGAAGCTTTCTTT. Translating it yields CASSEAFGTVNTEAFF.

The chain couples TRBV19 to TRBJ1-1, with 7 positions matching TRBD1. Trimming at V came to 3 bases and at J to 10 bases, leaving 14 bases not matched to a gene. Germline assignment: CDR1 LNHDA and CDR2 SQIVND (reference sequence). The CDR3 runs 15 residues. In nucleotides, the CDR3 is TGTGCCAGTAGTATTCTCGGGACAGCTAACAGTGCAGCTTTCTTT. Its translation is CASSILGTANSAAFF.

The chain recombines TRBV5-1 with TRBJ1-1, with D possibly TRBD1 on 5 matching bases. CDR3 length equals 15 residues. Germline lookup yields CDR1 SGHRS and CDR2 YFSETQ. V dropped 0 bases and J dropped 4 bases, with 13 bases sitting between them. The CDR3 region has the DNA TGCGCCAGCAGCTTGGGCGGGGACGGCAGCACTGAAGCTTTCTTT. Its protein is CASSLGGDGSTEAFF. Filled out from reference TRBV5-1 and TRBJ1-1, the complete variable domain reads KAGVTQTPRYLIKTRGQQVTLSCSPISGHRSVSWYQQTPGQGLQFLFEYFSETQRNKGNFPGRFSGRQFSNSRSEMNVSTLELGDSALYLCASSLGGDGSTEAFFGQGTRLTVV.

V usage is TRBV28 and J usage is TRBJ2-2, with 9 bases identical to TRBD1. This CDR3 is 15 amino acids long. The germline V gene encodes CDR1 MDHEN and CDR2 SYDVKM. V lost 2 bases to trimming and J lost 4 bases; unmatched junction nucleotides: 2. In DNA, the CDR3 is TGTGCCAGCAGTTTAGGGACAGGGCCCACCGGGGAGCTGTTTTTT. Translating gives CASSLGTGPTGELFF.

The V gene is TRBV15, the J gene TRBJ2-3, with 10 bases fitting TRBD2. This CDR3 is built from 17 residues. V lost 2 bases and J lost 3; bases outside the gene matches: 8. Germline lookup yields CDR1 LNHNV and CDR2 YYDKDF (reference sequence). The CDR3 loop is CATSRRAGTSVTDTQYF. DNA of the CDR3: TGTGCCACCAGCAGACGTGCCGGGACTAGCGTGACAGATACGCAGTATTTT.

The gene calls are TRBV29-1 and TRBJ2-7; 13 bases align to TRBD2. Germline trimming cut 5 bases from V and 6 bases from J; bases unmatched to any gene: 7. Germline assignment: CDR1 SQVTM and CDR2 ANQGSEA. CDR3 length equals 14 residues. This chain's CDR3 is CSVQGLAGVGEQYF. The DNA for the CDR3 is TGCAGCGTTCAAGGACTAGCGGGAGTTGGCGAGCAGTACTTC.

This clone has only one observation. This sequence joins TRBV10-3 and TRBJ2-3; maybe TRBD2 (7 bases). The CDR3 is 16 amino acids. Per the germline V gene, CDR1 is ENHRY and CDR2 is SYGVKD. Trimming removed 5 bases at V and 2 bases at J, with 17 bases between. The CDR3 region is CAISFGQSGNTDTQYF. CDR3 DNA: TGTGCCATCAGTTTTGGACAGAGCGGGAACACAGATACGCAGTATTTT.

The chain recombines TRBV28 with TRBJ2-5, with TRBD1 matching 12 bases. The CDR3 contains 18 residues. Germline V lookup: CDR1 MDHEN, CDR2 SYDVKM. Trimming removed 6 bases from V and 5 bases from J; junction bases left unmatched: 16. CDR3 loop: CASSSQRDRGHKGETQYF. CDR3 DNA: TGTGCCAGCAGCTCACAGCGGGACAGGGGGCATAAGGGGGAGACCCAGTACTTC.

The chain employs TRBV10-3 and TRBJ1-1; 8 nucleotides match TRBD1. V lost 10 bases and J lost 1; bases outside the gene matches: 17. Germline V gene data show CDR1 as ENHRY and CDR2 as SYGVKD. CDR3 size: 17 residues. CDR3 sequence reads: CATMDPDRVVSNTEAFF. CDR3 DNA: TGTGCCACGATGGACCCGGACAGGGTCGTTTCGAACACTGAAGCTTTCTTT.

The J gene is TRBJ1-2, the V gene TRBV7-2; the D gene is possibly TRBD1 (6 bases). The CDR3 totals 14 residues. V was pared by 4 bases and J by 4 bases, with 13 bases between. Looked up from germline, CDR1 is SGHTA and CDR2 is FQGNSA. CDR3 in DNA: TGTGCCAGCAGCTCGGACCGGGGGCTCTATGGCTACACCTTC. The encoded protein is CASSSDRGLYGYTF.

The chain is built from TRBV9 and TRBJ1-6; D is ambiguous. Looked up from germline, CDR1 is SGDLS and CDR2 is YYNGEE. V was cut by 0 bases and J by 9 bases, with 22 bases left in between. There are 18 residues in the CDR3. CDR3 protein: CASSVVVDDFSLGSPLHF. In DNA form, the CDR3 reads TGTGCCAGCAGCGTAGTAGTGGATGATTTTTCCCTAGGTTCACCCCTCCACTTT.

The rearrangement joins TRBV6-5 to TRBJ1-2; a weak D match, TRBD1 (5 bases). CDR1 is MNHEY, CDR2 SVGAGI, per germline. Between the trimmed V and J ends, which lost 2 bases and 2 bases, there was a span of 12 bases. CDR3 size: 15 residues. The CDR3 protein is CASSYRSAGNYGYTF. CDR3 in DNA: TGTGCCAGCAGTTACCGCTCAGCAGGGAACTATGGCTACACCTTC.

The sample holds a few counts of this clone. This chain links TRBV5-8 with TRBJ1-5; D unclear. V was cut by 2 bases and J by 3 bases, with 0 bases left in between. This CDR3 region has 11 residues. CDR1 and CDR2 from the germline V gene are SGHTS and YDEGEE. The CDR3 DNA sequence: TGTGCCAGCAGCTTCAATCAGCCCCAGCATTTT. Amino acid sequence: CASSFNQPQHF.